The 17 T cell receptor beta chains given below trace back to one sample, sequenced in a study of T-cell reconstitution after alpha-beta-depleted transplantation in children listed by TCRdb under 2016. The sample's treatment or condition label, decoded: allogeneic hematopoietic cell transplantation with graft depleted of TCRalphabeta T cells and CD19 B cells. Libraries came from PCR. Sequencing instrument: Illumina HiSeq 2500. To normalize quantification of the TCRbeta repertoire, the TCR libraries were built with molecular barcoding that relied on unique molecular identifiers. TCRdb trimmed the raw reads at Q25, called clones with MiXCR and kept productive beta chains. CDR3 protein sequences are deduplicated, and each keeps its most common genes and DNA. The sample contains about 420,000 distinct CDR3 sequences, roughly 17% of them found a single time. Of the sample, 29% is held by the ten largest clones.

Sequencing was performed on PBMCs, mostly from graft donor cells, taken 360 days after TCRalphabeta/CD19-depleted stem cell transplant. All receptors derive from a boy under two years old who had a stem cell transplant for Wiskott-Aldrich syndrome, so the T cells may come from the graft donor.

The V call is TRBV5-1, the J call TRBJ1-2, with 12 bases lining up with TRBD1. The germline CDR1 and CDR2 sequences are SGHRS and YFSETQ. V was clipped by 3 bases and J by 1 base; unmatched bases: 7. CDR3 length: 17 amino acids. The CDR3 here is CASSWTGTGGLNYGYTF. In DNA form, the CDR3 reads TGCGCCAGCAGCTGGACCGGGACAGGGGGCCTTAACTATGGCTACACCTTC.

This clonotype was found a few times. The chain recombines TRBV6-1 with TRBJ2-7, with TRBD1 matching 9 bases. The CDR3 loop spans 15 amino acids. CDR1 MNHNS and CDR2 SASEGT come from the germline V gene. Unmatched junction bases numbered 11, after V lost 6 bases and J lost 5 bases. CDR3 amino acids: CASSAAGTGLHEQYF. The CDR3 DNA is TGTGCCAGCAGCGCCGCCGGGACAGGGCTTCACGAGCAGTACTTC.

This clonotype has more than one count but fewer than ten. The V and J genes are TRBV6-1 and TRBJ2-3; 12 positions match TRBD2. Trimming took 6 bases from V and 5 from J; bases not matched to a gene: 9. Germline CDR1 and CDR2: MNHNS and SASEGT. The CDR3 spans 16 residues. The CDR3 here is CASRRALGLAGDTQYF. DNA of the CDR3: TGTGCCAGCAGGCGGGCATTGGGACTAGCGGGAGATACGCAGTATTTT.

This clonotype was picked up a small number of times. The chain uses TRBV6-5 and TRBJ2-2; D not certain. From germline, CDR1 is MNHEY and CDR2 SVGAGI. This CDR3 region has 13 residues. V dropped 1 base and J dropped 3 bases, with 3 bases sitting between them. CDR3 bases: TGTGCCAGCAGTTACTTCTACACCGGGGAGCTGTTTTTT. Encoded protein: CASSYFYTGELFF.

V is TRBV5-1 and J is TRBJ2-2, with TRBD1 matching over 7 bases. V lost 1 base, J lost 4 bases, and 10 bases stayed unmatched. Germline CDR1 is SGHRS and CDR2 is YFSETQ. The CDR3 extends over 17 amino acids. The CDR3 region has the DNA TGCGCCAGCAGCTTGCCGCCAGGGGGACGGGGCACCGGGGAGCTGTTTTTT. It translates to CASSLPPGGRGTGELFF.

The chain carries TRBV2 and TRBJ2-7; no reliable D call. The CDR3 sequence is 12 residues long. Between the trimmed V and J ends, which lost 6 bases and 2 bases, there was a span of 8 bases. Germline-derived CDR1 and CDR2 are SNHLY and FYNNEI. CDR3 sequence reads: CASRTVTYEQYF. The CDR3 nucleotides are TGTGCCAGCAGGACGGTAACCTACGAGCAGTACTTC.

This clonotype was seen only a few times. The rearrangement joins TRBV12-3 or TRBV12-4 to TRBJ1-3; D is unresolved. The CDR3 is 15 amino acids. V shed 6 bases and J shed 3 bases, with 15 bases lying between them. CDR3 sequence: CASSRSAGGGNTIYF. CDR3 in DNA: TGTGCCAGCAGCCGGAGTGCAGGCGGTGGAAACACCATATATTTT.

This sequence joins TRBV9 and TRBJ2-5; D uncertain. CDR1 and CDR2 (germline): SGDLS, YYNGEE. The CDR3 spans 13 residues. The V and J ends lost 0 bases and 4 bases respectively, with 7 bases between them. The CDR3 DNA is TGTGCCAGCAGCGTAGACCCCCCAGAGACCCAGTACTTC. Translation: CASSVDPPETQYF.

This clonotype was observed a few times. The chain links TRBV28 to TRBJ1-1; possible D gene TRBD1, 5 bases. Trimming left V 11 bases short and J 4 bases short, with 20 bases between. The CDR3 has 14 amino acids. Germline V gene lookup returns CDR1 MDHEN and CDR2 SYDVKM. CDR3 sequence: CAYSEAGRGTEAFF. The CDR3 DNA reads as TGTGCCTACTCTGAGGCAGGGCGTGGCACTGAAGCTTTCTTT.

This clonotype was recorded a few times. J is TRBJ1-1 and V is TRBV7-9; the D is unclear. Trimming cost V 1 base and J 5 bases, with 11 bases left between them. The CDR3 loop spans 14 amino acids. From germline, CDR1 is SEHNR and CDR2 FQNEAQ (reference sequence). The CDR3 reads CASSLVGKTTEAFF. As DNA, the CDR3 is TGTGCCAGCAGCTTAGTGGGGAAAACGACTGAAGCTTTCTTT.

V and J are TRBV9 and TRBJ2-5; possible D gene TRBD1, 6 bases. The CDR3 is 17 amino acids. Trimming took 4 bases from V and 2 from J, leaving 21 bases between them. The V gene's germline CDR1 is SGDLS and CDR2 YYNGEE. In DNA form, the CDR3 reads TGTGCCAGCAGCCCTCATAGCAGGGGTCTCCCTCAAGAGACCCAGTACTTC. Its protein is CASSPHSRGLPQETQYF.

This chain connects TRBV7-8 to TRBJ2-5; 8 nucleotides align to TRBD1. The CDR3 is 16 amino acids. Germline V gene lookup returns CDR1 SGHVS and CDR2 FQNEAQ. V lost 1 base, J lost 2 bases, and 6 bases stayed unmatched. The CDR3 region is CASSLDRTGRQETQYF. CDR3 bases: TGTGCCAGCAGCTTAGATAGGACAGGGAGACAAGAGACCCAGTACTTC.

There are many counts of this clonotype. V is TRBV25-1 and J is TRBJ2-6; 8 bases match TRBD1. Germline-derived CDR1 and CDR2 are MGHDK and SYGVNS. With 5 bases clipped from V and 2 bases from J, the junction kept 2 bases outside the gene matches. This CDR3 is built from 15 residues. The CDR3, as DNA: TGTGCCAGCAGTTTACAGGGGGCTGGGGCCAACGTCCTGACTTTC. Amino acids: CASSLQGAGANVLTF.

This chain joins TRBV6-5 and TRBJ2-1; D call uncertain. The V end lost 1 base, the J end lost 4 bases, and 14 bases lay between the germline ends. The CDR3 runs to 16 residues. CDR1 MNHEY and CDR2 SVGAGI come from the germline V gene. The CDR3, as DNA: TGTGCCAGCAGTTACTTCGCCCAGACGACATACAATGAGCAGTTCTTC. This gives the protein CASSYFAQTTYNEQFF.

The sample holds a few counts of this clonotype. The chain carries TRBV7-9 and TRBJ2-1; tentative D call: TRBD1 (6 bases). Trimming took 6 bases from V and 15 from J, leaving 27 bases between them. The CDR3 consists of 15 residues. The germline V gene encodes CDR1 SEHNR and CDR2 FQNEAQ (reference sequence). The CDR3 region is CASRNGFGWYTGLFF. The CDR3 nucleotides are TGTGCCAGCAGGAATGGCTTCGGTTGGTATACAGGGCTGTTCTTC.

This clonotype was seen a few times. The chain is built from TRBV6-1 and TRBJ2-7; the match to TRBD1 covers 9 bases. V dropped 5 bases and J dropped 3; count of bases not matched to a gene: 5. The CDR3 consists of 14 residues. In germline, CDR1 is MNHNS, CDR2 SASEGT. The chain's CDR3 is CASSRTGQGYEQYF. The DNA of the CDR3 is TGTGCCAGCAGTCGTACGGGACAGGGCTACGAGCAGTACTTC.

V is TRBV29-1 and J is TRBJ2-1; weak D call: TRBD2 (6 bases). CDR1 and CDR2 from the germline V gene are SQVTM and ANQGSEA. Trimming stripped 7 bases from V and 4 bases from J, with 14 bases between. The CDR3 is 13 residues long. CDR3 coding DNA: TGCAGCGAAAGACTAGTCCCTTACAATGAGCAGTTCTTC. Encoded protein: CSERLVPYNEQFF.